This T cell receptor beta chain was identified during a study of blood T cell repertoires in COVID-19. Study summary: Spain, Italy and the United States supplied samples that represented acute and convalescent COVID-19. Sources were T cells, B-cell-depleted T cells, or PBMCs; the material itself was cDNA or gDNA.

Original processing methods: Cell counts per sample came from amplifying reference gene primers. Profiled with immunoSEQ multiplex PCR; TCRdb holds only in-frame clones, not every one. D and trimming come from the DNA, and the V and J calls and clone size come from that table. The repertoire holds 120,000 to 150,000 clones, roughly 82% seen once, with approximately 5% in the top ten. The CDR3 extends over 15 amino acids. Germline-derived CDR1 and CDR2 are SGHTA and FQGNSA. The ends lost 3 bases at V and 6 bases at J; junction bases unmatched: 6. Sequenced input: peripheral blood. This TCR was sampled from a human donor in a cohort sampled during active COVID-19. V usage is TRBV7-2 and J usage is TRBJ2-1, with 9 bases lining up with TRBD2. The CDR3 DNA sequence: TGTGCCAGCAGCTTCGCTAGCGGGGTAAGCAATGAGCAGTTCTTC. Translated, it gives CASSFASGVSNEQFF.